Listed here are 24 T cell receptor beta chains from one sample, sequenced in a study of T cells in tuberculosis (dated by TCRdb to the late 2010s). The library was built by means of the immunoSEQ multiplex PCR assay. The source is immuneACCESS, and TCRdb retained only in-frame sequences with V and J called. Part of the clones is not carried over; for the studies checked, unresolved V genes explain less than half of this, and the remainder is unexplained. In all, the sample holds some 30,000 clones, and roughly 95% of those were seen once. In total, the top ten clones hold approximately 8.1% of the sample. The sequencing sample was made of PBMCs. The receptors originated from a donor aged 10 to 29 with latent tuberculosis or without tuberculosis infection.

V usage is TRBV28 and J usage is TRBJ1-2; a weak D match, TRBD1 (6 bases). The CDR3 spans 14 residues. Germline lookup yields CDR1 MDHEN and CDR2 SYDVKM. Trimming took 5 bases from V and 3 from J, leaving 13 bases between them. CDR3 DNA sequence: TGTGCCAGCAGTCTGGAAGGGGGGGACTATGGCTACACCTTC. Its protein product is CASSLEGGDYGYTF.

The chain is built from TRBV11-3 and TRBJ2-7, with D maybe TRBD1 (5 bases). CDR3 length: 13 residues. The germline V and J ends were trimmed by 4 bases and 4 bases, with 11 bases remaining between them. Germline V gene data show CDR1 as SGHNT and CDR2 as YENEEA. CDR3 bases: TGTGCCAGCAGCTCCTCAGGGATATACGAGCAGTACTTC. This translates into CASSSSGIYEQYF.

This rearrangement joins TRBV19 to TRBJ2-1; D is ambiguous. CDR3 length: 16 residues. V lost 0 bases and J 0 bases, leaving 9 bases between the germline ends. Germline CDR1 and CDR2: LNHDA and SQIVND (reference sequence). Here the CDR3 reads CASSIDLGRSYNEQFF. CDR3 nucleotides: TGTGCCAGTAGTATAGATCTAGGTCGCTCCTACAATGAGCAGTTCTTC.

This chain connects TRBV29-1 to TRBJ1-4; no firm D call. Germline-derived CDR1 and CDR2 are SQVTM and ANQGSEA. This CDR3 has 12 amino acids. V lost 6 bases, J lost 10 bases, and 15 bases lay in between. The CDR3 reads CSVRAQAGKLFF. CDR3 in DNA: TGCAGCGTAAGAGCCCAGGCCGGAAAACTGTTTTTT.

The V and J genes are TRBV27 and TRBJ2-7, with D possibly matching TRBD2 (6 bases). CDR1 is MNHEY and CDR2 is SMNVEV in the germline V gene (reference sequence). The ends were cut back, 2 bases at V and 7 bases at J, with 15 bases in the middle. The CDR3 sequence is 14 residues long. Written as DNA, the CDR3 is TGTGCCAGCAGTTTAGGCGGGGTGATGGTAGAGCAGTACTTC. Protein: CASSLGGVMVEQYF.

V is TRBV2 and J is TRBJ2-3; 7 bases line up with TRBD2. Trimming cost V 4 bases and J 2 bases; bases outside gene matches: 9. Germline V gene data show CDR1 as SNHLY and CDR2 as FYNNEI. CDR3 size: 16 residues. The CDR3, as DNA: TGTGCCAGCAGTGCCCGCGGGCGGGAGATCACAGATACGCAGTATTTT. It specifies CASSARGREITDTQYF.

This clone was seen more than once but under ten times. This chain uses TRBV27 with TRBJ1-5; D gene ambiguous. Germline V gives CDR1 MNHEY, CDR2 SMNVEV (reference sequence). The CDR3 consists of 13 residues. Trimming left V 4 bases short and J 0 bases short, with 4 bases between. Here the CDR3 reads CASSYYSNQPQHF. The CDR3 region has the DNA TGTGCCAGCAGTTATTATAGCAATCAGCCCCAGCATTTT.

DNA of the CDR3: TGTGCCAGCAGCCAAGAGGGACAGCCTGGAGAGACCCAGTACTTC. It is translated as CASSQEGQPGETQYF. The chain recombines TRBV4-2 with TRBJ2-5, with TRBD1 matching 7 bases. With 0 bases clipped from V and 4 bases from J, the junction kept 5 bases outside the gene matches. The CDR3 loop spans 15 amino acids. Germline CDR1 and CDR2: LGHNA and YNFKEQ.

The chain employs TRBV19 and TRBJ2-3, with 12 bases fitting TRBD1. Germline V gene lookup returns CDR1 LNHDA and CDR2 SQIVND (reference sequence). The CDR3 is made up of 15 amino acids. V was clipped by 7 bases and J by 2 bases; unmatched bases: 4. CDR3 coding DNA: TGTGCCAGTAAGGGACAGGGGGCTTCCACAGATACGCAGTATTTT. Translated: CASKGQGASTDTQYF.

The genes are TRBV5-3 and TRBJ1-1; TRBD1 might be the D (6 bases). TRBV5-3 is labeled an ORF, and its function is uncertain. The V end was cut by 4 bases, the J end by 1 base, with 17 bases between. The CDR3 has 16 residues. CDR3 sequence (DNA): TGTGCCAGAAGCGTCCACAGGGTCCGGGAGAACACTGAAGCTTTCTTT. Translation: CARSVHRVRENTEAFF.

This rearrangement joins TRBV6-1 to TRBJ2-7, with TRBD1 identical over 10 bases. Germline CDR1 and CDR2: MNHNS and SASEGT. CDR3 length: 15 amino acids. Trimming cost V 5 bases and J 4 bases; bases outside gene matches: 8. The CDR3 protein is CASSMTGGLRYEQYF. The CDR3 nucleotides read TGTGCCAGCAGTATGACAGGGGGCTTAAGATACGAGCAGTACTTC.

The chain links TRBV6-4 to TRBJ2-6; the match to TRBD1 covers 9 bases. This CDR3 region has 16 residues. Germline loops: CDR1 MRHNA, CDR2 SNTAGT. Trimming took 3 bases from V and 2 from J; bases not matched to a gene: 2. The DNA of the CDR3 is TGTGCCAGCAGTGAACAGGGGGCGACTGGGGCCAACGTCCTGACTTTC. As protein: CASSEQGATGANVLTF.

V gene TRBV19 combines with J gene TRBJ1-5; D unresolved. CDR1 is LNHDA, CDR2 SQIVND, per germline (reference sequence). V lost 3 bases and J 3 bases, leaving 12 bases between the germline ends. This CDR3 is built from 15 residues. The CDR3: CASSILAGSNQPQHF. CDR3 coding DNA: TGTGCCAGTAGTATTTTGGCAGGTTCCAATCAGCCCCAGCATTTT.

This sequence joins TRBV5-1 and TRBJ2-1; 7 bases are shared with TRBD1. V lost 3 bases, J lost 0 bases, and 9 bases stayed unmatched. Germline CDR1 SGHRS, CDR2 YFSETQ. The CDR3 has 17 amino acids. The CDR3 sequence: CASSSRGGQSSYNEQFF. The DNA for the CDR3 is TGCGCCAGCAGCTCCCGAGGGGGCCAAAGCTCCTACAATGAGCAGTTCTTC.

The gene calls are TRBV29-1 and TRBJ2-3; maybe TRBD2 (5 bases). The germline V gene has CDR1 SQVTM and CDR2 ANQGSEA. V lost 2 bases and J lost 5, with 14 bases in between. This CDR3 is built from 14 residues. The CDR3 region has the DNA TGCAGCGTTGAATTCGTAGAGGGTGGAGATACGCAGTATTTT. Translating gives CSVEFVEGGDTQYF.

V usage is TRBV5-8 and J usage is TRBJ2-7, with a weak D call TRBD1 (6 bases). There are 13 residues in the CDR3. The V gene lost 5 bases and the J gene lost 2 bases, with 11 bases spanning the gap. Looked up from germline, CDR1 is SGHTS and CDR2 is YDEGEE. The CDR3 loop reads CASSLTGPYEQYF. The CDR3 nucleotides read TGTGCCAGCAGTTTGACAGGCCCCTACGAGCAGTACTTC.

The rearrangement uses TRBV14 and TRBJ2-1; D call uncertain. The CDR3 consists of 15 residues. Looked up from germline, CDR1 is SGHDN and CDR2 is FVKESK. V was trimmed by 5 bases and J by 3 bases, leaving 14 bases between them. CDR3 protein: CASSVRRGSYNEQFF. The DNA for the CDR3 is TGTGCCAGCAGCGTCCGCAGAGGAAGCTACAATGAGCAGTTCTTC.

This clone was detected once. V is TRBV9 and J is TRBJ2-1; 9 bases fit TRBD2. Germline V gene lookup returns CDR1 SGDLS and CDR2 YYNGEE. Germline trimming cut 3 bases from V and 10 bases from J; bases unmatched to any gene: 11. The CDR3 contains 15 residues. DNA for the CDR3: TGTGCCAGCAGCGCAACTAGCGGGTTACTTAACGAGCAGTTCTTC. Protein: CASSATSGLLNEQFF.

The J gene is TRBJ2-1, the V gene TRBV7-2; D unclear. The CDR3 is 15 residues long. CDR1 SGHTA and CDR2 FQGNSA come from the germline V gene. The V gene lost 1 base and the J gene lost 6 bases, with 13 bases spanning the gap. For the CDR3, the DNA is TGTGCCAGCAGCTTAGTTGGTAGGCCGGGCAATGAGCAGTTCTTC. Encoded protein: CASSLVGRPGNEQFF.

CDR3 nucleotides: TGTGCCAGCAAATTATTTAGCGGATACCAAGAGACCCAGTACTTC. Protein product: CASKLFSGYQETQYF. The chain uses TRBV28 and TRBJ2-5, with a tentative D call TRBD2 (6 bases). V was clipped by 7 bases and J by 0 bases, with 15 bases between them. The germline gives CDR1 MDHEN, CDR2 SYDVKM. The length of the CDR3 is 15 residues.

CDR3 amino acids: CASTISTGQDGKLFF. In DNA form, the CDR3 reads TGTGCCAGCACCATTTCTACAGGGCAGGATGGAAAACTGTTTTTT. The chain uses TRBV7-2 and TRBJ1-4, with a weak D call TRBD1 (6 bases). The CDR3 extends over 15 amino acids. The germline V gene has CDR1 SGHTA and CDR2 FQGNSA. Trimming stripped 7 bases from V and 10 bases from J, with 22 bases between.

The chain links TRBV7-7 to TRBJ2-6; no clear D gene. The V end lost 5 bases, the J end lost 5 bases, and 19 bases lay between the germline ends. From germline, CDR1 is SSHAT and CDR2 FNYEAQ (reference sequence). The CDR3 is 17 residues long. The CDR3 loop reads CASSVFMPQSRANVLTF. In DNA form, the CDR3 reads TGTGCCAGCAGCGTATTTATGCCACAAAGTCGGGCCAACGTCCTGACTTTC.

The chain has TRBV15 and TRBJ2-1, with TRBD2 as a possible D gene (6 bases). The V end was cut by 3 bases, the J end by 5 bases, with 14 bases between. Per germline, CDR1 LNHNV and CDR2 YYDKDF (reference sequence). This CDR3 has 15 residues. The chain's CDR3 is CATSRGRLVDNEQFF. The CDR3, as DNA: TGTGCCACCAGCAGGGGTAGACTAGTAGACAATGAGCAGTTCTTC.

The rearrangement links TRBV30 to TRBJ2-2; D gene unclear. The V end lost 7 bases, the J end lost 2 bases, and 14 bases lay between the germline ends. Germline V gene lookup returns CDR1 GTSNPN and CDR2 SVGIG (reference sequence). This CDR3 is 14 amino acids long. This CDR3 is CASKSVTNTGELFF. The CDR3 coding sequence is TGTGCCTCGAAAAGCGTGACTAACACCGGGGAGCTGTTTTTT.